This T cell receptor (beta chain) was identified in a study of early T cells in non-severe SARS-CoV-2 infection. Findings and limits, study-wide: Database matching using VDJdb favored anti-spike CD8 responses, with private and CD4 specificities left missing.

Comments on this clonotype: What it binds is unknown.

Unique molecular identifiers were added to individual cDNA molecules. TCRdb recomputed calls from the 5' RACE reads with MiXCR, one row per CDR3 protein. The sample comprises tens of thousands of distinct CDR3 sequences, roughly 12% of which are singletons, and just over 2.5% rests with the top ten. The sample consisted of whole blood, taken at baseline. The sequence derives from an adult who was a healthcare worker with PCR-confirmed SARS-CoV-2 infection or an uninfected control (not recorded which).

CDR3 protein: CASSLGQGHYEQYF. The DNA of the CDR3 is TGTGCCAGCAGCTTAGGACAGGGACACTACGAGCAGTACTTC. This chain uses TRBV11-2 with TRBJ2-7, with 7 bases that match TRBD1. The J segment lost 3 bases and the V segment lost 1 base, leaving 3 bases of the junction unmatched. The CDR3 spans 14 residues. The germline V gene has CDR1 SGHAT and CDR2 FQNNGV.